This TCR beta chain came from a study of T cells in Graves' hyperthyroidism and ophthalmopathy. Regions amplified from RNA transcripts were the TCR beta CDR3 regions. When the TCR CDR3 underwent first-round RT-PCR, the HTBI primer set was used. TCRdb re-called the multiplex PCR reads through MiXCR, storing one row per CDR3 protein. This table has roughly 720,000 distinct CDR3 sequences, 17% appearing once. This clonotype was counted only a few times. Germline values: CDR1 LNHDA, CDR2 SQIVND (reference sequence). This CDR3 region has 14 residues. The trim removed 5 bases at V and 5 bases at J, leaving 7 bases unmatched.

The sample comprised blood. This TCR was sampled from a man in his forties or fifties with Graves' hyperthyroidism. The V gene is TRBV19, the J gene TRBJ1-1; TRBD1 matches at 8 bases. In DNA form, the CDR3 reads TGTGCCAGTAGTGTGGACAGGGAATGGACTGAAGCTTTCTTT. Translated, it gives CASSVDREWTEAFF.